This entry lists 26 T cell receptor beta chains sequenced from one sample in a study of blood T cell repertoires in COVID-19. Method: immunoSEQ multiplex PCR; TCRdb's copy keeps in-frame clones and lacks some. The data contain roughly 69,000 clones, 90% of them singletons. What was sequenced was peripheral blood. These receptors came from a man aged 50 to 60 with acute or convalescent COVID-19.

V usage is TRBV7-9 and J usage is TRBJ2-5; D remains unclear. The CDR3 loop spans 13 amino acids. Germline loops: CDR1 SEHNR, CDR2 FQNEAQ (reference sequence). The germline V and J ends were trimmed by 5 bases and 4 bases, with 11 bases remaining between them. The CDR3 DNA is TGTGCCAGCAGCCCAAGACACCTAGAGACCCAGTACTTC. Amino acid sequence: CASSPRHLETQYF.

This chain connects TRBV6-6 to TRBJ2-2, with 8 positions matching TRBD2. The ends lost 5 bases at V and 0 bases at J; junction bases unmatched: 11. From germline, CDR1 is MNHNY and CDR2 SVGAGI (reference sequence). This CDR3 spans 18 amino acids. The chain's CDR3 is CASSHKTLLAANTGELFF. The CDR3 coding sequence is TGTGCCAGCAGTCACAAGACACTACTAGCGGCGAACACCGGGGAGCTGTTTTTT.

The chain has TRBV12-5 and TRBJ2-7, with unresolved D. The CDR3 runs 11 residues. Germline-derived CDR1 and CDR2 are LGHNT and FRNRAP. V dropped 2 bases and J dropped 6 bases, with 5 bases sitting between them. CDR3 sequence (DNA): TGTGCTAGTGGTTTGTATCTCGAGCAGTACTTC. It encodes CASGLYLEQYF.

The gene calls are TRBV10-3 and TRBJ1-2, with 11 positions matching TRBD1. The ends lost 6 bases at V and 3 bases at J; junction bases unmatched: 3. The CDR3 contains 14 residues. Per the germline V gene, CDR1 is ENHRY and CDR2 is SYGVKD. As DNA, the CDR3 is TGTGCCATCAGAAGGACAGGGGGCGACTATGGCTACACCTTC. The encoded protein is CAIRRTGGDYGYTF.

CDR3 loop: CASSFIGAGELFF. CDR3 nucleotides: TGTGCCAGCAGCTTCATCGGAGCCGGGGAGCTGTTTTTT. The rearrangement uses TRBV11-3 and TRBJ2-2; no firm D call. The germline V gene encodes CDR1 SGHNT and CDR2 YENEEA. V lost 3 bases and J lost 6, with 8 bases in between. The CDR3 loop spans 13 amino acids.

The rearrangement links TRBV5-4 to TRBJ1-2, with D unclear. The length of the CDR3 is 14 residues. The V gene's germline CDR1 is SGHNT and CDR2 YYREEE (reference sequence). V lost 0 bases and J 6 bases, leaving 12 bases between the germline ends. The CDR3 nucleotides are TGTGCCAGCAGCTTGGAAGCGGCTGTCCATGGCTACACCTTC. Protein: CASSLEAAVHGYTF.

The chain couples TRBV6-2 or TRBV6-3 to TRBJ2-7, with TRBD1 identical over 7 bases. Germline CDR1 is MNHEY and CDR2 is SVGEGT. V trimming: 4 bases; J trimming: 2 bases; junction bases outside the gene matches: 14. CDR3 length: 17 amino acids. The CDR3 protein is CASSSAPRTGAPYEQYF. The CDR3 DNA sequence: TGTGCCAGCAGTTCAGCCCCCCGGACAGGAGCACCCTACGAGCAGTACTTC.

The rearrangement uses TRBV11-2 and TRBJ2-7; the match to TRBD1 covers 7 bases. The CDR3 sequence is 14 residues long. From germline, CDR1 is SGHAT and CDR2 FQNNGV. The ends lost 1 base at V and 7 bases at J; junction bases unmatched: 7. CDR3 sequence: CASSLGDSRLEQYF. The CDR3 nucleotides read TGTGCCAGCAGCTTAGGGGACAGCCGCCTAGAGCAGTACTTC.

A single count supports this clone. This sequence joins TRBV27 and TRBJ2-7; 7 nucleotides line up with TRBD1. The CDR3 is made up of 14 amino acids. Looked up from germline, CDR1 is MNHEY and CDR2 is SMNVEV (reference sequence). Trimming at V came to 5 bases and at J to 3 bases, leaving 7 bases not matched to a gene. The chain's CDR3 is CASSPDRRNYEQYF. DNA of the CDR3: TGTGCCAGCAGTCCGGACAGGAGGAACTACGAGCAGTACTTC.

V usage is TRBV5-4 and J usage is TRBJ1-4; tentative D call: TRBD1 (5 bases). Germline V gives CDR1 SGHNT, CDR2 YYREEE (reference sequence). This CDR3 comprises 15 residues. V gave up 3 bases and J gave up 0 bases, with 9 bases separating them. CDR3 sequence: CASSSGESTNEKLFF. In nucleotides, the CDR3 is TGTGCCAGCAGCTCGGGGGAGTCAACTAATGAAAAACTGTTTTTT. Variable domain in full (rest from reference TRBV5-4 and TRBJ1-4): ETGVTQSPTHLIKTRGQQVTLRCSSQSGHNTVSWYQQALGQGPQFIFQYYREEENGRGNFPPRFSGLQFPNYSSELNVNALELDDSALYLCASSSGESTNEKLFFGSGTQLSVL.

The chain couples TRBV2 to TRBJ2-5, with TRBD1 identical over 10 bases. From germline, CDR1 is SNHLY and CDR2 FYNNEI. V gave up 0 bases and J gave up 7 bases; unmatched junction bases: 11. This CDR3 region has 17 residues. The DNA for the CDR3 is TGTGCCAGCAGTGAAGCGCTTTGGGACAGGGGTGGATGGACCCAGTACTTC. Protein product: CASSEALWDRGGWTQYF.

This clone occurred once. V is TRBV12-5 and J is TRBJ1-2; D is undetermined. Per germline, CDR1 LGHNT and CDR2 FRNRAP. The CDR3 has 12 residues. The ends were cut back, 1 base at V and 7 bases at J, with 7 bases in the middle. The CDR3 coding sequence is TGTGCTAGTGGTTTGGCGACGGGTGGCTACACCTTC. This gives the protein CASGLATGGYTF.

This clone is a singleton in its sample. The chain carries TRBV10-3 and TRBJ2-3; TRBD2 matches 9 bases. The germline V gene has CDR1 ENHRY and CDR2 SYGVKD. The ends lost 8 bases at V and 3 bases at J; junction bases unmatched: 6. The CDR3 has 14 amino acids. The CDR3 nucleotides are TGTGCCATCGGACGTAGCGGGAGTACAGATACGCAGTATTTT. Translation gives CAIGRSGSTDTQYF.

The chain couples TRBV6-5 to TRBJ1-1, with a possible D match to TRBD1 (5 bases). The V end lost 0 bases, the J end lost 3 bases, and 11 bases lay between the germline ends. CDR1 and CDR2 (germline): MNHEY, SVGAGI. CDR3 length: 15 amino acids. CDR3 residues: CASSYSMPGHTEAFF. CDR3 DNA: TGTGCCAGCAGTTACTCGATGCCAGGGCACACTGAAGCTTTCTTT.

V usage is TRBV24-1 and J usage is TRBJ2-1, with TRBD2 matching 7 bases. Germline trimming cut 8 bases from V and 4 bases from J; bases unmatched to any gene: 25. The germline V gene encodes CDR1 KGHDR and CDR2 SFDVKD. The CDR3 has 20 residues. CDR3 bases: TGTGCCACCACCTCCCGGCCGGCTAGCGGTGATAAAGTGAGGTACAATGAGCAGTTCTTC. Protein sequence: CATTSRPASGDKVRYNEQFF.

The J gene is TRBJ2-5, the V gene TRBV7-9, with 9 bases that match TRBD1. The CDR3 length is 15 residues. Unmatched junction bases numbered 7, after V lost 3 bases and J lost 5 bases. From germline, CDR1 is SEHNR and CDR2 FQNEAQ (reference sequence). This chain's CDR3 is CASSFPGQGIETQYF. CDR3 nucleotides: TGTGCCAGCAGCTTCCCGGGACAGGGAATTGAGACCCAGTACTTC.

The chain couples TRBV12-5 to TRBJ1-4; the D is unclear. Germline loops: CDR1 LGHNT, CDR2 FRNRAP. This CDR3 has 14 amino acids. V lost 6 bases and J lost 3, with 11 bases in between. The CDR3 DNA reads as TGTGCTAGTGGGCAGAGGACTCCTAATGAAAAACTGTTTTTT. Translation: CASGQRTPNEKLFF.

The chain joins TRBV15 to TRBJ2-3, with 9 bases aligning to TRBD2. The CDR3 spans 21 residues. The ends lost 6 bases at V and 4 bases at J; junction bases unmatched: 26. CDR1 is LNHNV, CDR2 YYDKDF, per germline (reference sequence). The DNA for the CDR3 is TGTGCCACCAGATTACTGGGGCAGGGGGTGATAGCGGGAGAGTCACCAGATACGCAGTATTTT. Residues: CATRLLGQGVIAGESPDTQYF. The variable domain in full, completed from reference TRBV15 and TRBJ2-3, reads DAMVIQNPRYQVTQFGKPVTLSCSQTLNHNVMYWYQQKSSQAPKLLFHYYDKDFNNEADTPDNFQSRRPNTSFCFLDIRSPGLGDTAMYLCATRLLGQGVIAGESPDTQYFGPGTRLTVL.

This clone was seen only once. The V and J genes are TRBV25-1 and TRBJ2-7; D perhaps matches TRBD2 (7 bases). The length of the CDR3 is 15 residues. V was trimmed by 8 bases and J by 4 bases, leaving 21 bases between them. Germline V CDR1 and CDR2: MGHDK, SYGVNS. The CDR3 spells CASFPPPAGAYEQYF. The CDR3 nucleotides are TGTGCCAGCTTTCCCCCTCCGGCGGGGGCATACGAGCAGTACTTC.

The V and J genes are TRBV2 and TRBJ2-5, with 9 positions matching TRBD2. The CDR3 totals 15 residues. Germline V gives CDR1 SNHLY, CDR2 FYNNEI. With 5 bases clipped from V and 5 bases from J, the junction kept 9 bases outside the gene matches. The CDR3: CASSRLAAPEETQYF. The CDR3 DNA reads as TGTGCCAGCAGTAGACTAGCGGCCCCTGAGGAGACCCAGTACTTC.

The V call is TRBV2, the J call TRBJ1-5; no clear D gene. V lost 3 bases and J 3 bases, leaving 12 bases between the germline ends. Germline V lookup: CDR1 SNHLY, CDR2 FYNNEI. This CDR3 spans 15 amino acids. CDR3 nucleotide sequence: TGTGCCAGCAGTGATCTTGGTACAGACAATCAGCCCCAGCATTTT. This codes for CASSDLGTDNQPQHF.

V usage is TRBV4-3 and J usage is TRBJ1-4; D is perhaps TRBD1 (5 bases). CDR1 is LGHNA and CDR2 is YSLEER in the germline V gene. Trimming left V 1 base short and J 8 bases short, with 17 bases between. The CDR3 sequence is 16 residues long. The CDR3 is CASSQGSVGLSEKLFF. CDR3 DNA: TGCGCCAGCAGCCAAGGTAGTGTGGGGCTGAGCGAAAAACTGTTTTTT.

The J gene is TRBJ2-7, the V gene TRBV5-1; 12 nucleotides agree with TRBD2. CDR1 is SGHRS, CDR2 YFSETQ, per germline. The ends lost 4 bases at V and 0 bases at J; junction bases unmatched: 8. This CDR3 has 17 amino acids. This CDR3 is CASSPGTSGRISYEQYF. CDR3 nucleotide sequence: TGCGCCAGCAGCCCGGGGACTAGCGGGCGAATCTCCTACGAGCAGTACTTC.

This clone was counted a few times. The genes are TRBV6-1 and TRBJ1-2; D gene uncertain. The germline gives CDR1 MNHNS, CDR2 SASEGT. With 5 bases removed from V and 0 bases from J, the gap between germline ends came to 7 bases. This CDR3 spans 13 amino acids. For the CDR3, the DNA is TGTGCCAGCAGTCGGGAGCCTAACTATGGCTACACCTTC. Translation gives CASSREPNYGYTF.

The CDR3 DNA is TGTGCCTGGTGGGGGAGGTGGGGAGCCAATGAGCAGTTCTTC. It yields the protein CAWWGRWGANEQFF. J is TRBJ2-1 and V is TRBV30; tentative D call: TRBD2 (6 bases). Trimming shortened V by 5 bases and J by 6 bases, and 17 bases separated the two germline ends. The CDR3 loop spans 14 amino acids. CDR1 is GTSNPN, CDR2 SVGIG, per germline (reference sequence).

The genes are TRBV9 and TRBJ1-2, with 8 bases identical to TRBD1. With 0 bases clipped from V and 3 bases from J, the junction kept 10 bases outside the gene matches. This CDR3 has 17 amino acids. CDR1 and CDR2 (germline): SGDLS, YYNGEE. CDR3 amino acids: CASSVDLRTGKHYGYTF. In nucleotides, the CDR3 is TGTGCCAGCAGCGTAGACCTCAGGACAGGGAAACACTATGGCTACACCTTC. The full variable domain, its missing parts supplied by reference TRBV9 and TRBJ1-2, is DSGVTQTPKHLITATGQRVTLRCSPRSGDLSVYWYQQSLDQGLQFLIQYYNGEERAKGNILERFSAQQFPDLHSELNLSSLELGDSALYFCASSVDLRTGKHYGYTFGSGTRLTVV.